These T cell receptor beta chains were read from a single sample in a study of blood T cell repertoires in COVID-19. Measured with immunoSEQ multiplex PCR; TCRdb has only the in-frame clones, and not every one. The repertoire includes over 250,000 clones, about 81% of them detected once, and 1.4% to 1.5% sits in the top ten. Sequencing input: peripheral blood. These receptors were obtained from a human donor with COVID-19, enrolled during active disease. The donor label of this sample is uncertain. The CDR3 runs from the conserved cysteine through the conserved F or W. D genes are given only for firm matches. A row's size may be missing; if present it is once, few, many or a size class.

>TRBV11-1|-|TRBJ2-2|-
CASSPERSRTGELFF
TGTGCCAGCAGCCCCGAAAGGAGTCGCACCGGGGAGCTGTTTTTT
>TRBV3-1/TRBV3-2|-|TRBJ2-1|-
CASSEPGAGAEQFF
TGTGCCAGCAGCGAGCCAGGGGCGGGAGCTGAGCAGTTCTTC
>TRBV3-1/TRBV3-2|TRBD1|TRBJ2-7|-
CASSQSNRGYEQYF
TGTGCCAGCAGCCAGAGTAACAGGGGATACGAGCAGTACTTC
>TRBV6-5|-|TRBJ1-4|-
CASRVVAGGEKLFF
TGTGCCAGCAGGGTGGTTGCCGGGGGTGAAAAACTGTTTTTT
>TRBV5-6|-|TRBJ2-7|-
CASSLVGTDYEQYF
TGTGCCAGCAGCTTGGTGGGGACTGACTACGAGCAGTACTTC
>TRBV28|TRBD1|TRBJ1-1|few
CASRGRTGLNTEAFF
TGTGCCAGCAGGGGGAGGACAGGGCTGAACACTGAAGCTTTCTTT
>TRBV6-5|-|TRBJ1-3|-
CATRGRASGNTIYF
TGTGCCACGCGGGGCAGGGCATCTGGAAACACCATATATTTT
>TRBV7-8|TRBD2|TRBJ2-1|few
CASSSGLAGGPSGNEQFF
TGTGCCAGCAGCTCAGGACTAGCGGGAGGGCCCTCGGGCAATGAGCAGTTCTTC
>TRBV28|TRBD1|TRBJ1-2|-
CASSFGRHGQGGIYGYTF
TGTGCCAGCAGTTTCGGTCGACATGGACAGGGAGGGATATATGGCTACACCTTC
>TRBV7-2|TRBD2|TRBJ2-1|-
CASSLAGRGYNEQFF
TGTGCCAGCAGCTTAGCGGGGAGGGGTTACAATGAGCAGTTCTTC
>TRBV6-1|-|TRBJ1-5|-
CASSEVWGGYGQPQHF
TGTGCCAGCAGTGAAGTGTGGGGAGGGTATGGACAGCCCCAGCATTTT
>TRBV24-1|-|TRBJ1-5|once
CATSESKQGRQPQHF
TGTGCCACCAGTGAGTCGAAACAGGGAAGACAGCCCCAGCATTTT
>TRBV7-7|TRBD2|TRBJ2-2|few
CASSPRVAGVGWPGELFF
TGTGCTAGCAGCCCCCGGGTAGCGGGAGTCGGATGGCCCGGGGAGCTGTTTTTT
>TRBV28|-|TRBJ1-6|-
CASRESRGGNSPLHF
TGTGCCAGCAGGGAGAGCCGCGGGGGCAATTCACCCCTCCACTTT
>TRBV5-4|TRBD1|TRBJ1-1|-
CASSSGTVYTEAFF
TGTGCCAGCAGCTCGGGGACAGTGTACACTGAAGCTTTCTTT
>TRBV18|TRBD2|TRBJ2-1|-
CASSPPTGRAYNEQFF
TGTGCCAGCTCACCACCGACCGGGAGGGCCTACAATGAGCAGTTCTTC
>TRBV28|TRBD1|TRBJ1-2|-
CASSLGDRYGYTF
TGTGCCAGCAGTTTGGGGGACAGGTATGGCTACACCTTC
>TRBV12-3/TRBV12-4|-|TRBJ1-2|-
CASRSDKNYGYTF
TGTGCCAGCAGATCGGACAAAAACTATGGCTACACCTTC
>TRBV28|-|TRBJ2-5|-
CASSEMELTGLQETQYF
TGTGCCAGCAGCGAAATGGAATTGACAGGCCTCCAAGAGACCCAGTACTTC
>TRBV7-6|TRBD2|TRBJ2-1|-
CASSSRPGTSGVNEQFF
TGTGCCAGCAGCTCACGACCCGGGACTAGCGGGGTTAATGAGCAGTTCTTC
>TRBV6-2/TRBV6-3|-|TRBJ2-7|-
CASSYLTGFYEQYF
TGTGCCAGCAGTTACTTAACAGGGTTCTACGAGCAGTACTTC
>TRBV19|-|TRBJ2-7|-
CASSIAEKQYF
TGTGCCAGTAGTATTGCAGAAAAGCAGTACTTC
>TRBV29-1|TRBD2|TRBJ2-3|once
CSALGTSGRASTDTQYF
TGCAGCGCCTTAGGGACTAGCGGGAGGGCTAGCACAGATACGCAGTATTTT
>TRBV10-2|-|TRBJ2-7|-
CASRSPGYTYEQYF
TGCGCCAGCAGAAGCCCAGGTTATACCTACGAGCAGTACTTC
>TRBV29-1|-|TRBJ2-3|-
CSVSAGTSTDTQYF
TGCAGCGTTAGTGCGGGGACTAGCACAGATACGCAGTATTTT
>TRBV29-1|-|TRBJ2-1|-
CSVEGPRGVNEQFF
TGCAGCGTTGAAGGGCCCAGGGGAGTCAATGAGCAGTTCTTC
>TRBV27|-|TRBJ1-5|-
CASSPGGPRNSNQPQHF
TGTGCCAGCAGTCCCGGGGGTCCCCGTAATAGCAATCAGCCCCAGCATTTT
>TRBV5-6|-|TRBJ2-7|-
CASSPAITQIYEQYF
TGTGCCAGCAGCCCCGCCATTACACAGATCTACGAGCAGTACTTC
>TRBV12-5|TRBD2|TRBJ2-1|-
CASGSGTSGESSYNEQFF
TGTGCTAGTGGTTCCGGGACTAGCGGGGAGAGCTCCTACAATGAGCAGTTCTTC
>TRBV29-1|TRBD2|TRBJ2-1|-
CSTRTSGPYNEQFF
TGCAGCACGAGGACTAGCGGGCCCTACAATGAGCAGTTCTTC
>TRBV4-3|TRBD1|TRBJ1-5|many
CASSQGQGEQPQHF
TGCGCCAGCAGCCAAGGACAGGGGGAGCAGCCCCAGCATTTT
>TRBV5-1|-|TRBJ2-3|-
CASSLDYSPDTQYF
TGCGCCAGCAGCTTGGACTATTCGCCGGATACGCAGTATTTT
>TRBV19|-|TRBJ1-1|-
CASSIGNRNTEAFF
TGTGCCAGTAGTATAGGGAACAGGAACACTGAAGCTTTCTTT
>TRBV5-4|TRBD1|TRBJ2-1|-
CASSLGRDRGYNEQFF
TGTGCCAGCAGCTTGGGCAGAGACAGGGGCTACAATGAGCAGTTCTTC
>TRBV6-1|TRBD1|TRBJ2-7|-
CASSERDRGYEQYF
TGTGCCAGCAGTGAACGGGACAGGGGATACGAGCAGTACTTC
>TRBV5-1|-|TRBJ1-6|-
CASSLALGQINSPLHF
TGCGCCAGCAGCTTGGCCTTAGGACAGATTAATTCACCCCTCCACTTT
>TRBV2|TRBD1|TRBJ2-4|-
CASSFDREAKNIQYF
TGTGCCAGCAGTTTCGACAGGGAGGCCAAAAACATTCAGTACTTC